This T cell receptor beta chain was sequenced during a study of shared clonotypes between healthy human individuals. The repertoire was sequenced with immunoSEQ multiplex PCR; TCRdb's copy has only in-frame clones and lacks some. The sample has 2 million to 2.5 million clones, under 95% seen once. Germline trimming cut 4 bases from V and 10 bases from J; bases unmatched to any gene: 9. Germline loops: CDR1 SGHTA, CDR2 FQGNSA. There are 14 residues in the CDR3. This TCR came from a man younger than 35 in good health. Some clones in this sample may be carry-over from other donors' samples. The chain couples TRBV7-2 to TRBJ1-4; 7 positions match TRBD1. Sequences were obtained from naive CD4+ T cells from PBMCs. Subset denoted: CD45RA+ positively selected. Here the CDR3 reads CASSSTPGQTKLFF. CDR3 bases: TGTGCCAGCAGCTCTACTCCGGGACAGACAAAACTGTTTTTT.